This T cell receptor (beta chain) came from a study of T-cell memory formation after mild COVID-19. The study's findings and limits: Among contracting clones, CD4+ were mainly CM/EM and CD8+ enriched in EMRA. While clones contracting from day 15 to 85 were balanced between CD4 and CD8, later expanders leaned CD4+.

Germline CDR1 reads KGHDR; CDR2 reads SFDVKD. The CDR3 loop spans 13 amino acids. Trimming left V 4 bases short and J 5 bases short, with 10 bases between. TCR alpha and TCR beta cDNA libraries carrying sample barcodes and UMIs were produced by 5'RACE using constant-segment primers. Using its own MiXCR run on the 5' RACE reads, TCRdb lists one record per CDR3 protein. The repertoire has around 470,000 distinct CDR3 sequences, roughly 20% of them found once; the top ten carry 7.5% to 9.5%. With respect to this clonotype: What it recognizes is unknown.

Sequenced: PBMCs or a T cell subset sorted from them (not recorded which). The TCR originated in an adult woman who had mild COVID-19 (a few samples of this study predate the infection). Cell type and time point are not known. The V gene is TRBV24-1, the J gene TRBJ1-2; D not certain. Written as DNA, the CDR3 is TGTGCCACCAGTGAGTCGGCTCGATATGGCTACACCTTC. The encoded protein is CATSESARYGYTF.